These 3 T cell receptor beta chains were all obtained from the same sample, sequenced in a study of T cell repertoires in ileal Crohn's disease. Only in-frame clones appear in the TCRdb table, and some are missing; sequencing was by immunoSEQ multiplex PCR. Of roughly 8,700 clones in the sample, around 85% were seen once. As for time point: inflamed ileum from the surgical specimen. The sequenced sample was ileal tissue. These TCRs come from an adult with Crohn's disease.

This clone was seen once. J is TRBJ2-3 and V is TRBV28, with D perhaps TRBD2 (8 bases). V lost 5 bases and J lost 1, with 28 bases in between. CDR3 length: 20 residues. CDR1 is MDHEN, CDR2 SYDVKM, per germline. This CDR3 is CASSLPGGGGGLAGTDTQYF. The CDR3 DNA is TGTGCCAGCAGTCTCCCAGGGGGGGGAGGTGGACTAGCCGGCACAGATACGCAGTATTTT.

The CDR3 coding sequence is TGTGCCAGCAGCCAAGAGACAGGAGTAGCTAGCACAGATACGCAGTATTTT. Amino acids: CASSQETGVASTDTQYF. The chain links TRBV14 to TRBJ2-3; D is possibly TRBD1 (6 bases). The V gene lost 0 bases and the J gene lost 0 bases, with 13 bases spanning the gap. The CDR3 contains 17 residues. Germline values: CDR1 SGHDN, CDR2 FVKESK.

V and J are TRBV27 and TRBJ2-1; 11 nucleotides line up with TRBD2. The germline CDR1 and CDR2 sequences are MNHEY and SMNVEV (reference sequence). This CDR3 is built from 13 residues. The J segment lost 9 bases and the V segment lost 5 bases, leaving 3 bases of the junction unmatched. CDR3: CASSSSGRGEQFF. In DNA form, the CDR3 reads TGTGCCAGCAGTAGTAGCGGGAGGGGTGAGCAGTTCTTC.